One sample yielded the 13 T cell receptor beta chains listed below, sequenced in a study of cytomegalovirus exposure and HLA in healthy donors. 13 Jbeta primers and 60 Vbeta primers were used for the PCR. Profiled with immunoSEQ multiplex PCR; TCRdb holds only in-frame clones, not every one. The sample holds 200,000 to 250,000 clones, 82% seen once. Specimen: PBMCs. The receptors were gathered from a woman aged 40 to 50 in good health and CMV-seropositive.

The chain carries TRBV5-6 and TRBJ1-2, with 10 bases matching TRBD1. The CDR3 runs to 16 residues. Germline V gene lookup returns CDR1 SGHDT and CDR2 YYEEEE. V lost 2 bases to trimming and J lost 2 bases; unmatched junction nucleotides: 6. Written as DNA, the CDR3 is TGTGCCAGCAGCTTTGCGGGACAGGGGTGGAACTATGGCTACACCTTC. Translating gives CASSFAGQGWNYGYTF.

The chain couples TRBV19 to TRBJ1-4; D ambiguous. The CDR3 length is 11 residues. Trimming left V 9 bases short and J 7 bases short, with 9 bases between. Per germline, CDR1 LNHDA and CDR2 SQIVND (reference sequence). The CDR3 spells CASFRAEKLFF. CDR3 nucleotides: TGTGCCAGCTTTCGAGCTGAAAAACTGTTTTTT.

The chain is built from TRBV7-2 and TRBJ2-3, with D tentatively TRBD2 (5 bases). The V end was cut by 5 bases, the J end by 3 bases, with 12 bases between. Germline values: CDR1 SGHTA, CDR2 FQGNSA. This CDR3 contains 14 residues. CDR3 bases: TGTGCCAGCAGCGCGCGGGCCCAAACAGATACGCAGTATTTT. Its protein is CASSARAQTDTQYF. Using reference TRBV7-2 and TRBJ2-3 for the parts outside the CDR3, the full variable domain is GAGVSQSPSNKVTEKGKDVELRCDPISGHTALYWYRQSLGQGLEFLIYFQGNSAPDKSGLPSDRFSAERTGGSVSTLTIQRTQQEDSAVYLCASSARAQTDTQYFGPGTRLTVL.

A single count supports this clone. This sequence joins TRBV19 and TRBJ1-1, with 7 bases lining up with TRBD1. The CDR3 has 11 residues. Germline trimming cut 7 bases from V and 6 bases from J; bases unmatched to any gene: 2. CDR1 is LNHDA, CDR2 SQIVND, per germline (reference sequence). CDR3 region: CASNQGAEAFF. DNA of the CDR3: TGTGCCAGTAACCAGGGGGCTGAAGCTTTCTTT.

About this clone itself: This likely comes from a read error, as the CDR3 has no conserved phenylalanine or tryptophan at its end. Because the CDR3's place on the DNA is in doubt, the DNA is left out and the CDR3 is given as listed by TCRdb. The chain joins TRBV5-6 to TRBJ1-3. The germline V gene has CDR1 SGHDT and CDR2 YYEEEE. The CDR3 length is 12 residues, termini included. The CDR3 here is CASSLAGGSPDY.

This chain joins TRBV18 and TRBJ2-5, with TRBD2 identical over 11 bases. Germline V lookup: CDR1 KGHSH, CDR2 LQKENI. This CDR3 has 15 amino acids. V lost 5 bases and J lost 0; bases outside the gene matches: 2. The CDR3 DNA is TGTGCCAGCTCAGCTAGCGGGAGGTACCAAGAGACCCAGTACTTC. Protein sequence: CASSASGRYQETQYF.

The count of this clone is one. Here the CDR3 reads CASSVRQGSTGELFF. CDR3 DNA: TGTGCCAGCAGCGTACGTCAGGGTAGCACCGGGGAGCTGTTTTTT. The V call is TRBV9, the J call TRBJ2-2, with D possibly TRBD1 on 5 matching bases. Germline loops: CDR1 SGDLS, CDR2 YYNGEE. The ends were cut back, 1 base at V and 4 bases at J, with 11 bases in the middle. This CDR3 has 15 residues.

The gene calls are TRBV19 and TRBJ2-1, with 10 bases aligning to TRBD1. The CDR3 covers 15 residues. Looked up from germline, CDR1 is LNHDA and CDR2 is SQIVND (reference sequence). With V trimmed by 7 bases and J by 4 bases, 7 bases remained unmatched. The CDR3 region has the DNA TGTGCCAGTAATCCCCCGGGACAGGGGTACAATGAGCAGTTCTTC. As protein: CASNPPGQGYNEQFF.

J is TRBJ1-5 and V is TRBV18; TRBD1 aligns across 7 bases. The CDR3 length is 14 residues. Trimming at V came to 1 base and at J to 5 bases, leaving 2 bases not matched to a gene. Germline values: CDR1 KGHSH, CDR2 LQKENI. The CDR3 loop is CASSPRTGDQPQHF. CDR3 bases: TGTGCCAGCTCACCACGGACAGGAGATCAGCCCCAGCATTTT.

With respect to this clone: One junction end does not reproduce the germline sequence, and a read error may be involved. The gene calls are TRBV7-9 and TRBJ1-2, with TRBD1 as a possible D gene (6 bases). CDR3 size: 14 residues. CDR1 and CDR2 from the germline V gene are SEHNR and FQNEAQ (reference sequence). The CDR3 DNA sequence: TGTTCCAGCAGCCCGGGGGGGCAGAACTATGGCTACACCTTC. Amino acids: CSSSPGGQNYGYTF.

The V call is TRBV30, the J call TRBJ2-3; 9 bases line up with TRBD2. This CDR3 region has 17 residues. Germline V lookup: CDR1 GTSNPN, CDR2 SVGIG (reference sequence). V dropped 3 bases and J dropped 4; count of bases not matched to a gene: 14. This CDR3 reads CAWRVDRGRGVADTQYF. DNA of the CDR3: TGTGCCTGGAGAGTAGATCGCGGGAGGGGGGTCGCAGATACGCAGTATTTT.

The chain uses TRBV10-3 and TRBJ1-1; D may be TRBD1 (6 bases). The V gene lost 7 bases and the J gene lost 3 bases, with 15 bases spanning the gap. CDR3 length: 14 residues. Germline V gene data show CDR1 as ENHRY and CDR2 as SYGVKD. The CDR3 DNA is TGTGCCATCAACCGCGGGGGGGCCGACACTGAAGCTTTCTTT. Translation gives CAINRGGADTEAFF.

The chain links TRBV15 to TRBJ2-3; 15 bases agree with TRBD2. Per the germline V gene, CDR1 is LNHNV and CDR2 is YYDKDF (reference sequence). This CDR3 is 16 amino acids long. With V trimmed by 3 bases and J by 7 bases, 5 bases remained unmatched. The CDR3 reads CATSSWTSGGANTQYF. The CDR3 nucleotides are TGTGCCACCAGCAGCTGGACTAGCGGGGGGGCCAATACGCAGTATTTT.